Presented here are 17 T cell receptor beta chains from one specimen sequenced in a study of blood T cell repertoires in COVID-19. Data came from immunoSEQ multiplex PCR; TCRdb stores just in-frame clones and leaves some out. The table lists roughly 50,000 clones, approximately 89% of them singletons. The specimen was peripheral blood. The source of these receptors is a man in his 60s with acute or convalescent COVID-19.

V is TRBV5-1 and J is TRBJ2-3, with TRBD2 matching over 11 bases. The J segment lost 3 bases and the V segment lost 1 base, leaving 7 bases of the junction unmatched. Germline assignment: CDR1 SGHRS and CDR2 YFSETQ. The CDR3 loop spans 17 amino acids. CDR3 amino acids: CASSLFVTSGKTDTQYF. In DNA, the CDR3 is TGCGCCAGCAGCTTGTTTGTGACTAGCGGGAAGACAGATACGCAGTATTTT.

The chain combines TRBV6-6 with TRBJ2-7; TRBD1 matches 11 bases. The junction had 1 base not matched to a gene; V was cut back by 4 bases and J by 2 bases. The CDR3 contains 14 residues. CDR1 and CDR2 (germline): MNHNY, SVGAGI (reference sequence). CDR3 loop: CASSWGQGAYEQYF. DNA for the CDR3: TGTGCCAGCAGTTGGGGACAGGGGGCCTACGAGCAGTACTTC.

This chain joins TRBV29-1 and TRBJ2-6, with D possibly matching TRBD1 (5 bases). The CDR3 contains 14 residues. Between the trimmed V and J ends, which lost 5 bases and 1 base, there was a span of 9 bases. Germline V gene sequence: CDR1 SQVTM, CDR2 ANQGSEA. This chain's CDR3 is CSVLKGSGANVLTF. The CDR3 DNA reads TGCAGCGTTCTAAAGGGGTCTGGGGCCAACGTCCTGACTTTC.

J is TRBJ2-7 and V is TRBV2; tentatively, D is TRBD1 (6 bases). The CDR3 runs 12 residues. The germline V gene has CDR1 SNHLY and CDR2 FYNNEI. The V end lost 6 bases, the J end lost 1 base, and 7 bases lay between the germline ends. CDR3 in amino acids: CASRGTSYEQYF. In DNA form, the CDR3 reads TGTGCCAGCAGGGGGACATCCTACGAGCAGTACTTC. The full variable domain, its missing parts supplied by reference TRBV2 and TRBJ2-7, is EPEVTQTPSHQVTQMGQEVILRCVPISNHLYFYWYRQILGQKVEFLVSFYNNEISEKSEIFDDQFSVERPDGSNFTLKIRSTKLEDSAMYFCASRGTSYEQYFGPGTRLTVT.

The chain is built from TRBV9 and TRBJ1-3; D gene unclear. The germline V and J ends were trimmed by 5 bases and 2 bases, with 8 bases remaining between them. Germline lookup yields CDR1 SGDLS and CDR2 YYNGEE. The CDR3 runs to 13 residues. CDR3 nucleotide sequence: TGTGCCAGCAGGGGAGGCGCTGGAAACACCATATATTTT. Its translation is CASRGGAGNTIYF.

The rearrangement links TRBV5-1 to TRBJ2-5; D unclear. Trimming left V 1 base short and J 5 bases short, with 15 bases between. This CDR3 is built from 15 residues. Germline loops: CDR1 SGHRS, CDR2 YFSETQ. CDR3 in amino acids: CASSLNLPSEETQYF. For the CDR3, the DNA is TGCGCCAGCAGCTTGAACTTACCCAGCGAGGAGACCCAGTACTTC.

The chain has TRBV9 and TRBJ2-5; TRBD1 aligns across 7 bases. Per germline, CDR1 SGDLS and CDR2 YYNGEE. V shed 3 bases and J 2 bases; nucleotides not matched to a gene: 4. The CDR3 is made up of 14 amino acids. The CDR3 is CASSAGGRQETQYF. The CDR3 region has the DNA TGTGCCAGCAGCGCAGGGGGACGGCAAGAGACCCAGTACTTC.

This chain joins TRBV6-6 and TRBJ1-2, with D perhaps matching TRBD1 (5 bases). In germline, CDR1 is MNHNY, CDR2 SVGAGI (reference sequence). The CDR3 runs to 16 residues. V lost 6 bases and J lost 0, with 17 bases in between. The CDR3 here is CASSRGRGAANYGYTF. The CDR3 DNA is TGTGCCAGCAGCCGGGGGAGGGGAGCCGCTAACTATGGCTACACCTTC.

The chain uses TRBV7-9 and TRBJ1-2, with D possibly TRBD1 on 6 matching bases. V was cut by 5 bases and J by 4 bases, with 29 bases left in between. This CDR3 is built from 19 residues. Germline CDR1 is SEHNR and CDR2 is FQNEAQ (reference sequence). For the CDR3, the DNA is TGTGCCAGCAGCCTCATTCTCGTACTCCGGGACATAATTCTCTATGGCTACACCTTC. Encoded protein: CASSLILVLRDIILYGYTF. The variable domain in full, completed from reference TRBV7-9 and TRBJ1-2, reads DTGVSQNPRHKITKRGQNVTFRCDPISEHNRLYWYRQTLGQGPEFLTYFQNEAQLEKSRLLSDRFSAERPKGSFSTLEIQRTEQGDSAMYLCASSLILVLRDIILYGYTFGSGTRLTVV.

This clone has only a few counts. This chain connects TRBV24-1 to TRBJ2-3; 8 nucleotides align to TRBD2. The J segment lost 7 bases and the V segment lost 2 bases, leaving 10 bases of the junction unmatched. Germline V gives CDR1 KGHDR, CDR2 SFDVKD. The CDR3 contains 16 residues. In nucleotides, the CDR3 is TGTGCCACCAGTGATTCCGGGACTAGTGTTGTGAATACGCAGTATTTT. Its protein is CATSDSGTSVVNTQYF.

The chain combines TRBV27 with TRBJ1-5, with D possibly matching TRBD1 (6 bases). Germline V gene data show CDR1 as MNHEY and CDR2 as SMNVEV (reference sequence). V lost 2 bases, J lost 4 bases, and 6 bases lay in between. This CDR3 spans 13 amino acids. The CDR3 DNA reads as TGTGCCAGCAGTTTAAGGGGGAATCAGCCCCAGCATTTT. It codes for CASSLRGNQPQHF.

The chain couples TRBV5-1 to TRBJ2-7; D may be TRBD2 (6 bases). Trimming cost V 7 bases and J 7 bases, with 21 bases left between them. This CDR3 spans 14 amino acids. Germline V gene lookup returns CDR1 SGHRS and CDR2 YFSETQ. The CDR3 nucleotides are TGCGCCAGCGGCCCGGCTAGTGGAGGGATTGAGCAGTACTTC. Amino acid sequence: CASGPASGGIEQYF.

J is TRBJ1-1 and V is TRBV6-1; D ambiguous. Trimming removed 1 base from V and 6 bases from J, with 15 bases in between. Germline V lookup: CDR1 MNHNS, CDR2 SASEGT. The CDR3 totals 15 residues. The CDR3 sequence is CASSEVERGWAEAFF. In DNA form, the CDR3 reads TGTGCCAGCAGTGAAGTCGAGCGTGGTTGGGCTGAAGCTTTCTTT.

The chain uses TRBV11-2 and TRBJ2-1; TRBD1 might be the D (6 bases). The CDR3 totals 14 residues. V lost 5 bases and J 3 bases, leaving 11 bases between the germline ends. Germline values: CDR1 SGHAT, CDR2 FQNNGV. This chain's CDR3 is CASSLGQIYNEQFF. The CDR3 region has the DNA TGTGCCAGCAGCCTGGGACAAATCTACAATGAGCAGTTCTTC.

The table lists this clone with a few counts. The chain uses TRBV5-4 and TRBJ2-1, with 13 bases that match TRBD2. CDR1 and CDR2 (germline): SGHNT, YYREEE (reference sequence). The V segment lost 5 bases and the J segment 9 bases; nucleotides outside the gene matches: 5. The CDR3 runs 14 residues. The CDR3: CASSRTSGRFEQFF. In DNA form, the CDR3 reads TGTGCCAGCAGTCGGACTAGCGGGAGATTTGAGCAGTTCTTC.

The chain joins TRBV4-2 to TRBJ2-5, with D possibly being TRBD2 (6 bases). Germline V lookup: CDR1 LGHNA, CDR2 YNFKEQ. V lost 0 bases, J lost 5 bases, and 13 bases lay in between. CDR3 length: 15 amino acids. CDR3 in amino acids: CASSQEGGKVETQYF. CDR3 in DNA: TGTGCCAGCAGCCAAGAGGGCGGGAAGGTCGAGACCCAGTACTTC.

V is TRBV5-1 and J is TRBJ2-1; D is unresolved. The CDR3 totals 15 residues. V was shortened by 2 bases and J by 2 bases, with 11 bases between the two germline ends. Germline CDR1 reads SGHRS; CDR2 reads YFSETQ. The CDR3 sequence: CASSFAVAAYNEQFF. The CDR3 coding sequence is TGCGCCAGCAGCTTTGCGGTCGCAGCCTACAATGAGCAGTTCTTC.